The clone carrying this T cell receptor (beta chain) has only one observation. Its target is not known. PCR involved 60 Vbeta and 13 Jbeta primers. Method: immunoSEQ multiplex PCR; TCRdb's copy keeps in-frame clones and lacks some. In the table there are 100,000 to 150,000 clones, around 84% of which are singletons. This sample is part of a study of cytomegalovirus exposure and HLA in healthy donors. Study-wide results and caveats: Information on immune exposure was restricted to one variable (CMV serostatus). Per published reports, the classifier diagnosed cytomegalovirus status with high specificity and sensitivity.

The V segment lost 8 bases and the J segment 2 bases; nucleotides outside the gene matches: 11. CDR1 is MNHEY and CDR2 is SVGAGI in the germline V gene. This CDR3 spans 15 amino acids. The chain joins TRBV6-5 to TRBJ2-7; TRBD1 matches 8 bases. The clonotype was recovered from a man between 50 and 59 years old in good health and CMV-seronegative. The sample taken for sequencing was PBMCs. The DNA for the CDR3 is TGTGCCAGCGTGGACAGGGCTCAAAAACCCTACGAGCAGTACTTC. This encodes CASVDRAQKPYEQYF.